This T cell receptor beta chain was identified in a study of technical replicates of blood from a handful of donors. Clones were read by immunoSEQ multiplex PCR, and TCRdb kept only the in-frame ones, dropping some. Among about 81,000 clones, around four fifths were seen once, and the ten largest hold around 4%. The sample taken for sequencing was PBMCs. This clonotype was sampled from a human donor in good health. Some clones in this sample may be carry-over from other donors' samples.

CDR3: CASSSFEGQYF. The CDR3 coding sequence is TGTGCCAGCAGCTCCTTTGAGGGGCAGTACTTC. This rearrangement joins TRBV5-5 to TRBJ2-7; D is possibly TRBD2 (5 bases). The CDR3 runs to 11 residues. V was trimmed by 3 bases and J by 9 bases, leaving 10 bases between them. Germline assignment: CDR1 SGHKS and CDR2 YYEKEE (reference sequence).